This section outlines one T cell receptor beta chain sequence together with its context. This entry belongs to a study of cytomegalovirus exposure and HLA in healthy donors. Unmatched junction bases numbered 12, after V lost 0 bases and J lost 1 base. The CDR3 covers 18 residues. The germline CDR1 and CDR2 sequences are GTSNPN and SVGIG (reference sequence). The study ran its PCR with 60 Vbeta and 13 Jbeta primers. Data came from immunoSEQ multiplex PCR; TCRdb stores just in-frame clones and leaves some out. Of roughly 190,000 clones detected, approximately 65% appear once; the ten largest clones hold just under 3%.

The chain joins TRBV30 to TRBJ1-1; 9 nucleotides line up with TRBD1. This clonotype was obtained from a man between 35 and 55 years old in good health and CMV-seronegative. The sample taken for sequencing was PBMCs. The CDR3 sequence is CAWSVPTWGQGPNTEAFF. CDR3 in DNA: TGTGCCTGGAGTGTACCCACTTGGGGACAGGGCCCGAACACTGAAGCTTTCTTT.